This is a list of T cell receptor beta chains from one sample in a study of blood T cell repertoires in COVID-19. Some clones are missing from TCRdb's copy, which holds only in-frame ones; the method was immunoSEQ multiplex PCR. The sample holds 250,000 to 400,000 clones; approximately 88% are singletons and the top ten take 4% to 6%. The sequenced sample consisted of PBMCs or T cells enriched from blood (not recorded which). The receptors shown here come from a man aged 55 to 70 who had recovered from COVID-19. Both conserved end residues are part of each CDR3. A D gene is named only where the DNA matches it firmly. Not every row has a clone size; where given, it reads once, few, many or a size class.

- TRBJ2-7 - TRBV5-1 CASSLVPGAASYEQYF TGCGCCAGCAGCTTGGTTCCAGGGGCGGCCTCCTACGAGCAGTACTTC
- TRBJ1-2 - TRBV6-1 CASSDNSRARGSGYTF TGTGCCAGCAGTGATAATTCGAGGGCGCGGGGGAGTGGCTACACCTTC
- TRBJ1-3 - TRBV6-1 CASSEANRKGGNTIYF TGTGCCAGCAGTGAAGCCAACAGGAAGGGTGGAAACACCATATATTTT
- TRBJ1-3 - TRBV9 CASSGGPGQFSGNTIYF TGTGCCAGCAGCGGAGGCCCCGGACAGTTCTCTGGAAACACCATATATTTT
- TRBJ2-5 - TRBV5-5 CASTQGHLVGETQYF TGTGCCAGCACCCAGGGGCACCTCGTGGGGGAGACCCAGTACTTC
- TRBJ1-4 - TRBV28 CASSLLRGTATNEKLFF TGTGCCAGCAGTTTATTAAGAGGAACGGCAACTAATGAAAAACTGTTTTTT
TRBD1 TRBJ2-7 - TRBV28 CASRRTGPSYEQYF TGTGCCAGCAGACGGACAGGGCCCTCCTACGAGCAGTACTTC
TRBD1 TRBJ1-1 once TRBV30 CAWTLPGQGRTEAFF TGTGCCTGGACCCTGCCTGGACAGGGAAGAACTGAAGCTTTCTTT
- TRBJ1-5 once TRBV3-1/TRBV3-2 CASSQGIKNSNQPQHF TGTGCCAGCAGCCAGGGCATCAAAAATAGCAATCAGCCCCAGCATTTT
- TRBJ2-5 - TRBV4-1 CASSQEYRVRGARQETQYF TGCGCCAGCAGCCAAGAATATCGAGTTCGGGGGGCGCGGCAAGAGACCCAGTACTTC
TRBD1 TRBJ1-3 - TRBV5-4 CASSNLGDRASGNTIYF TGTGCCAGCAGCAACTTAGGGGACAGGGCCTCTGGAAACACCATATATTTT
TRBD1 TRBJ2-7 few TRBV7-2 CASSLRDRGYEQYF TGTGCCAGCAGCTTACGGGACAGGGGTTACGAGCAGTACTTC
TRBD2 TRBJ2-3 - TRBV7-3 CASSLGGTSGADTQYF TGTGCCAGCAGCTTAGGGGGGACTAGCGGGGCAGATACGCAGTATTTT
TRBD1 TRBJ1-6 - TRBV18 CASSLGQANNSPLHF TGTGCCAGCTCACTGGGACAGGCGAACAATTCACCCCTCCACTTT
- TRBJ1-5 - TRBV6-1 CASSEGVTNNQPQHF TGTGCCAGCAGTGAAGGGGTGACAAACAATCAGCCCCAGCATTTT
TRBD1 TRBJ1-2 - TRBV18 CASSPPESGGIYGYTF TGTGCCAGCTCACCACCTGAATCAGGGGGCATCTATGGCTACACCTTC
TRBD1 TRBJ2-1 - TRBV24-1 CASRDRLNNEQFF TGTGCCTCACGGGACAGACTGAACAATGAGCAGTTCTTC
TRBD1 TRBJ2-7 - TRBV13 CASSFKDRVMSEQYF TGTGCCAGCAGCTTCAAGGACAGGGTGATGAGCGAGCAGTACTTC
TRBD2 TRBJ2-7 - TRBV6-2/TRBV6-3 CASSLRDRGLAGANEQYF TGTGCCAGCAGCCTCCGGGACAGGGGACTAGCGGGAGCGAACGAGCAGTACTTC
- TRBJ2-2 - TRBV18 CASSLGLLTNTGELFF TGTGCCAGCTCGCTCGGACTACTTACGAACACCGGGGAGCTGTTTTTT
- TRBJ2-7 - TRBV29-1 CSVEVPGLWTYEQYF TGCAGCGTTGAAGTACCGGGGTTATGGACCTACGAGCAGTACTTC
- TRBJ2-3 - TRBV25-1 CASSDPRRSSTQYF TGTGCCAGCAGTGACCCAAGGCGGTCCTCGACGCAGTATTTT
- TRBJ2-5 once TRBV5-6 CASSIQETQYF TGTGCCAGCAGCATACAAGAGACCCAGTACTTC
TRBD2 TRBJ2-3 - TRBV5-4 CASSPRDYLGGTQYF TGTGCCAGCAGCCCGAGGGACTACCTGGGGGGTACGCAGTATTTT
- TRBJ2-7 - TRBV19 CASSIAGSGRRGFSSPYEQYF TGTGCCAGTAGTATAGCGGGTTCGGGACGGCGGGGATTCTCCTCCCCCTACGAGCAGTACTTC
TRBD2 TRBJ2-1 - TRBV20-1 CSASETLGTSINEQFF TGCAGTGCTAGTGAAACTCTCGGGACTAGTATCAATGAGCAGTTCTTC
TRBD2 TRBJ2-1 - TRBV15 CATSQTSGEYNEQFF TGTGCCACCAGCCAGACTAGCGGGGAGTACAATGAGCAGTTCTTC
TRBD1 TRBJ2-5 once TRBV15 CATSRDRGQQETQYF TGTGCCACCAGCAGAGATAGGGGGCAGCAAGAGACCCAGTACTTC
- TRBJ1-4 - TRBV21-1 CASVLRGRGLDEKLFF TGTGCCAGCGTTCTCAGGGGTCGGGGTCTCGACGAAAAACTGTTTTTT
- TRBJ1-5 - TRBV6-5 CASSYSKRSNQPQHF TGTGCCAGCAGTTACTCGAAGCGGAGCAATCAGCCCCAGCATTTT
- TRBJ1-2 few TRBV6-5 CASSYATSYGYTF TGTGCCAGCAGTTACGCGACTTCCTATGGCTACACCTTC